A selection of T cell receptor beta chains follows, all from one sample in a study of OX40 agonist ivuxolimab in advanced cancers. Clones were sequenced by immunoSEQ multiplex PCR, and TCRdb holds only the in-frame ones, with some missing. The sample includes some 74,000 clones, about 90% of them seen just once. The specimen was CD4+ or CD8+ T cells sorted from blood, collected in a trial of the OX40 agonist ivuxolimab. Source of these receptors: an adult with an advanced solid tumor such as melanoma, head and neck, liver or kidney cancer. Each CDR3 is given with its conserved first and last residue. A D gene is named only where the DNA matches it firmly. Clone sizes are given selectively: once, few, many, or a class where the clone is expanded.

d_call clone_size j_call v_call cdr3_nt cdr3_aa
TRBD2 . TRBJ2-1 TRBV10-2 TGCGCCAGCAGGTCTAGCGGGGGGGCGACCGGCGATGAGCAGTTCTTC CASRSSGGATGDEQFF
TRBD2 . TRBJ2-1 TRBV18 TGTGCCAGCTCACCCGGTCAGCGGGGTATACTAAATGAGCAGTTCTTC CASSPGQRGILNEQFF
TRBD1 . TRBJ1-6 TRBV5-1 TGCGCCAGCAGCGTAAGCACAGGGGATTCACCCCTCCACTTT CASSVSTGDSPLHF
. . TRBJ2-5 TRBV29-1 TGCAGCGAGAAATGGGGAGAGACCCAGTACTTC CSEKWGETQYF
. . TRBJ2-4 TRBV28 TGTGCCAGCAGCTATCCTAGCAATCTAGCCAAAAACATTCAGTACTTC CASSYPSNLAKNIQYF
. . TRBJ2-5 TRBV6-4 TGTGCCAGCAGTGCTCCCCCCGGGACACCGAATCAAGAGACCCAGTACTTC CASSAPPGTPNQETQYF
. . TRBJ2-1 TRBV11-3 TGTGCCAGCAGCCTAGGGCGGGGGCCTGAGCAGTTCTTC CASSLGRGPEQFF
. . TRBJ1-1 TRBV7-2 TGTGCCAGCAGCTTAACCCAGGCGAACACTGAAGCTTTCTTT CASSLTQANTEAFF
. . TRBJ2-7 TRBV7-2 TGTGCCAGCAGCTTAGACAGGGGAGGGAGTGAGGGCTTC CASSLDRGGSEGF
. . TRBJ1-3 TRBV18 TGTGCCAGCTCACCGGAGGGAAACACCATATATTTT CASSPEGNTIYF
. . TRBJ2-5 TRBV6-1 TGTGCCAGCAGAGGGGCAGCCTGGGAGACCCAGTACTTC CASRGAAWETQYF
TRBD1 . TRBJ2-2 TRBV6-5 TGTGCCAGCAGTCCGACAGGGGCCCGTCGGGAGCTGTTTTTT CASSPTGARRELFF
. . TRBJ2-6 TRBV5-1 TGCGCCAGCAGCTCGGAGGCTTCCTCTGGGGCCAACGTCCTGACTTTC CASSSEASSGANVLTF
TRBD2 . TRBJ2-7 TRBV2 TGTGCCAGCGGCATAGCGGGGGCCAGCTACGAGCAGTACTTC CASGIAGASYEQYF
. . TRBJ1-3 TRBV2 TGTGCCAAAGGGGCGGACGCTAGAAACACCATATATTTT CAKGADARNTIYF
. . TRBJ2-1 TRBV13 TGTGCCAGCAGCCCTCCGGGACTAGGATTTCAGGGGGTCAATGAGCAGTTCTTC CASSPPGLGFQGVNEQFF
. . TRBJ2-7 TRBV30 TGTGCCTGGAGTAGGGACCGCTACGAGCAGTACTTC CAWSRDRYEQYF
. . TRBJ2-1 TRBV27 TGTGCCAGTTCGACAGAGTCCTACAATGAGCAGTTCTTC CASSTESYNEQFF
. . TRBJ1-4 TRBV5-1 TGCGCCAGCTCGGAGACAGGTGATGAAAAACTGTTTTTT CASSETGDEKLFF
TRBD1 . TRBJ1-2 TRBV19 TGTGCCACCGGGGACAGGGGGTTGGATGGCTACACCTTC CATGDRGLDGYTF
. once TRBJ1-4 TRBV5-5 TGTGCCAGCAGATTGTGGAGCGGTGAAAAACTGTTTTTT CASRLWSGEKLFF
TRBD1 . TRBJ2-5 TRBV5-1 TGCGCCAGCAGCACCACCCCGGGACAGGGGGTTAAGACCCAGTACTTC CASSTTPGQGVKTQYF
TRBD2 once TRBJ2-3 TRBV5-4 TGTGCCAGCAGCCTGCGGGGGGGAGAATTCACAGATACGCAGTATTTT CASSLRGGEFTDTQYF
TRBD1 . TRBJ1-2 TRBV5-5 TGTGCCAGCAGCGTAGACGAAAGGACAGGGCAAAGCCTTAACTATGGCTACACCTTC CASSVDERTGQSLNYGYTF
. . TRBJ1-2 TRBV27 TGTGCCAGCAGTCCCTCTATATTGCAGGGGCGCGATGGGTTTCCGGGGAGGGGCTACACCTTC CASSPSILQGRDGFPGRGYTF
. . TRBJ1-1 TRBV10-3 TGTGCCATCACTGCCGGGTCAGGGGAAGGATCCACTGAAGCTTTCTTT CAITAGSGEGSTEAFF
. few TRBJ1-2 TRBV19 TGTGCCAGTACTCTAGCAGGGGCGTATGGCTACACCTTC CASTLAGAYGYTF
TRBD1 . TRBJ1-1 TRBV29-1 TGCAGCACTCTCCAGGGGGGGCCAAACACTGAAGCTTTCTTT CSTLQGGPNTEAFF
. . TRBJ1-1 TRBV6-5 TGTGCCAGCTATCTCGGGGAACGCACTGAAGCTTTCTTT CASYLGERTEAFF
. . TRBJ2-1 TRBV7-3 TGTGCCAGCAGCCCCTCAGACAGCCACAATGAGCAGTTCTTC CASSPSDSHNEQFF
. once TRBJ1-5 TRBV28 TGTGCCAGCAGTTCCCGGGCCAGGCGGGATCAGCCCCAGCATTTT CASSSRARRDQPQHF
TRBD1 . TRBJ1-2 TRBV6-1 TGTGCCAGCAGTCCTGACAGGGATGGCTATGGCTACACCTTC CASSPDRDGYGYTF
. . TRBJ1-2 TRBV30 TGTGCCTGGAGTGCACAGGGAACCGGCTACACCTTC CAWSAQGTGYTF
. . TRBJ2-2 TRBV6-1 TGTGCCAGCCGGAGAGGGACCGGGGAGCTGTTTTTT CASRRGTGELFF
TRBD1 . TRBJ1-6 TRBV6-5 TGTGCCAGCAGTCGCGGACAGGGACTAGGTTCACCCCTCCACTTT CASSRGQGLGSPLHF
. . TRBJ2-2 TRBV9 TGTGCCAGCAGCGTAGTCCCGGACCATGGCACCGGGGAGCTGTTTTTT CASSVVPDHGTGELFF
. . TRBJ2-7 TRBV7-2 TGTGCCAGCAGCCCCCGCCGGGGCCCCTACGAGCAGTACTTC CASSPRRGPYEQYF
. . TRBJ1-6 TRBV11-2 TGTGCCAGCAGTCCGACAACAGGGAATAATTCACCCCTCCACTTT CASSPTTGNNSPLHF
. . TRBJ2-2 TRBV4-1 TGCGCCAGCAGCCAAGATCCCAACAGGGGAGGAGCCGGGGAGCTGTTTTTT CASSQDPNRGGAGELFF
. . TRBJ2-1 TRBV6-5 TGTGCCAGCAGTTATCCAGGCACCAATGAGCAGTTCTTC CASSYPGTNEQFF
TRBD1 . TRBJ2-5 TRBV2 TGTGCCAGCGCCGGACAGGGAGAGACCCAGTACTTC CASAGQGETQYF
TRBD1 . TRBJ1-1 TRBV2 TGTGCCAGCACCTCACAGGGGGATAGTAACACTGAAGCTTTCTTT CASTSQGDSNTEAFF
. . TRBJ1-2 TRBV6-1 TGTGCCAGCAGTGAAAGGGATTATGGCTACACCTTC CASSERDYGYTF
. . TRBJ1-5 TRBV6-1 TGTGCCAGCAGTGAGTCGCCAGGGGTCGGTCAGCCCCAGCATTTT CASSESPGVGQPQHF
TRBD2 . TRBJ2-7 TRBV7-6 TGTGCCAGCAGCTCCAGTAGCACTAGCGGGGAGCAGTACTTC CASSSSSTSGEQYF
TRBD1 once TRBJ2-7 TRBV13 TGTGCCAGCAGCTTAGGCCTCCGGGACAGATCCTACGAGCAGTACTTC CASSLGLRDRSYEQYF
TRBD1 . TRBJ2-5 TRBV5-4 TGTGCCAGCAGCATGGGACAGGTACAAGAGACCCAGTACTTC CASSMGQVQETQYF
. . TRBJ1-1 TRBV9 TGTGCCAGCAGCGTAGCTGTAGGGAGGACGAGTGAAGCTTTCTTT CASSVAVGRTSEAFF
. . TRBJ2-1 TRBV9 TGTGCCAGCAGCCCTCAGGGGAGCTCCTACAATGAGCAGTTCTTC CASSPQGSSYNEQFF
TRBD1 . TRBJ1-2 TRBV5-4 TGTGCCAGCAGCTTTAGGACAGGGGAGGCCCATGGCTACACCTTC CASSFRTGEAHGYTF
TRBD1 . TRBJ1-6 TRBV6-5 TGTGCCAGCTTGGGGGGACAGGGCAATTCACCCCTCCACTTT CASLGGQGNSPLHF
TRBD1 . TRBJ1-2 TRBV7-2 TGTGCCAGCAGCCAGCATCAGGGGGGCTATGGCTACACCTTC CASSQHQGGYGYTF